This T cell receptor beta chain emerged from a study of molecular identifiers for immune sequencing clone quantification. Study findings and constraints: Spiked Jurkat TCR RNA equivalent to one cell was reportedly detectable in 800,000 to 1,000,000 naive cells. In naive cells, under 1% of molecules belonged to clones above 20 RNA copies, against over 99% in effector cells.

The authors sorted naive CD8 T cells as CD8+CD4-CCR7+CD45RA+. For bulk TCR libraries, previously described methods and listed TCR primers were used. Using its own MiXCR run on the PCR reads, TCRdb lists one record per CDR3 protein. The data show roughly 100,000 distinct CDR3 sequences, less than 35% seen once. The CDR3 consists of 16 residues. From germline, CDR1 is SGHVS and CDR2 FQNEAQ. Concerning this clonotype itself: Its matching antigen is unknown. This may be a read error, as it is one base from a much larger clone.

The clonotype originates from a human donor in good health. Some libraries in this study had Jurkat cell RNA spiked in. The genes are TRBV7-8 and TRBJ2-3, with D perhaps being TRBD1 or TRBD2 (5 bases each). Material for sequencing was naive CD8+ T cells from blood, with Jurkat cell RNA spiked in. Described subset: FACS-sorted CD8+CD4-CCR7+CD45RA+ naive T cells. The CDR3 reads CASSYNPGLDTDTLYF. The CDR3 DNA sequence: TGTGCCAGCAGCTACAATCCGGGATTGGACACAGATACGCTGTATTTT.